The clone carrying this TCR beta chain was observed at least ten times. With 4 bases clipped from V and 5 bases from J, the junction kept 8 bases outside the gene matches. The CDR3 has 14 residues. Germline V gene lookup returns CDR1 SGHRS and CDR2 YFSETQ. This specimen belongs to a study of T-cell reconstitution after alpha-beta-depleted transplantation in children. Preparation of the TCRbeta library was carried out with unique molecular identifiers. TCRdb passed the PCR reads through MiXCR, listing each CDR3 protein once. The table has hundreds of thousands of distinct CDR3 sequences, 12% seen once.

The source material was PBMCs from the stem cell graft donor, sampled from the stem cell graft. This chain uses TRBV5-1 with TRBJ1-1; TRBD1 agrees at 7 bases. The TCR was taken from a human donor who donated a stem cell graft to a child with acute lymphoblastic leukemia. The CDR3 sequence: CASSQGQRRTEAFF. Here the CDR3 DNA reads TGCGCCAGCAGCCAGGGACAGCGGAGGACTGAAGCTTTCTTT. The variable domain in full, completed from reference TRBV5-1 and TRBJ1-1, reads KAGVTQTPRYLIKTRGQQVTLSCSPISGHRSVSWYQQTPGQGLQFLFEYFSETQRNKGNFPGRFSGRQFSNSRSEMNVSTLELGDSALYLCASSQGQRRTEAFFGQGTRLTVV.